These 29 T cell receptor beta chains were sequenced from one sample in a study of T cells in localized non-small cell lung cancer. This table comes from immunoSEQ multiplex PCR, and its TCRdb copy is limited to in-frame clones, with some not included. The repertoire holds approximately 70,000 clones, with about 90% as singletons. The material sequenced was peripheral blood, taken before any cancer treatment. The receptors come from an older male donor with stage III squamous cell lung carcinoma.

This chain connects TRBV2 to TRBJ1-6, with TRBD1 identical over 9 bases. CDR1 SNHLY and CDR2 FYNNEI come from the germline V gene. The CDR3 extends over 16 amino acids. Losses at the gene ends were 5 bases for V and 10 bases for J; bases not matched to a gene: 12. This CDR3 is CASSPGTGSGKSPLHF. The CDR3 DNA follows: TGTGCCAGCAGTCCCGGGACAGGGAGTGGCAAATCACCCCTCCACTTT.

The rearrangement links TRBV1 to TRBJ2-7; the DNA was not compared with TRBD2, the D call given in the table. TRBV1 is a recognized pseudogene. The CDR3 is 12 amino acids. As DNA, the CDR3 is TGCACCCTCGGGTCGCTCCGTGACGAGCAGTACGTC. It is translated as CTLGSLRDEQYV.

The rearrangement joins TRBV7-2 to TRBJ1-5; the match to TRBD1 covers 8 bases. V was clipped by 2 bases and J by 7 bases; unmatched bases: 7. The CDR3 sequence is 15 residues long. Germline-derived CDR1 and CDR2 are SGHTA and FQGNSA. Here the CDR3 DNA reads TGTGCCAGCAGCTTAAGTCAGGGGGCCGGCCAGCCCCAGCATTTT. Translating gives CASSLSQGAGQPQHF. The variable domain in full, completed from reference TRBV7-2 and TRBJ1-5, reads GAGVSQSPSNKVTEKGKDVELRCDPISGHTALYWYRQSLGQGLEFLIYFQGNSAPDKSGLPSDRFSAERTGGSVSTLTIQRTQQEDSAVYLCASSLSQGAGQPQHFGDGTRLSIL.

The CDR3: CASSLRTGAFGYTF. The CDR3, as DNA: TGTGCCAGCAGCCTGAGAACGGGGGCATTTGGCTACACCTTC. This chain connects TRBV11-2 to TRBJ1-2; possible D gene TRBD1, 6 bases. Trimming removed 5 bases from V and 7 bases from J, with 17 bases in between. The CDR3 covers 14 residues. Germline loops: CDR1 SGHAT, CDR2 FQNNGV. Drawing the rest from reference TRBV11-2 and TRBJ1-2, the complete variable domain is EAGVAQSPRYKIIEKRQSVAFWCNPISGHATLYWYQQILGQGPKLLIQFQNNGVVDDSQLPKDRFSAERLKGVDSTLKIQPAKLEDSAVYLCASSLRTGAFGYTFGSGTRLTVV.

CDR3 sequence: CASRNTEAFF. The CDR3 DNA reads as TGTGCCAGCAGGAACACTGAAGCTTTCTTT. The chain joins TRBV5-8 to TRBJ1-1, with no clear D. The length of the CDR3 is 10 residues. Germline lookup yields CDR1 SGHTS and CDR2 YDEGEE. Trimming shortened V by 5 bases and J by 1 base, and 0 bases separated the two germline ends.

This clone has a single count. The chain combines TRBV5-4 with TRBJ1-2, with 12 positions matching TRBD1. This CDR3 is 17 amino acids long. Germline V gives CDR1 SGHNT, CDR2 YYREEE (reference sequence). V was clipped by 0 bases and J by 0 bases; unmatched bases: 3. The chain's CDR3 is CASSLAGTGGANYGYTF. CDR3 nucleotides: TGTGCCAGCAGCTTGGCCGGGACAGGGGGCGCTAACTATGGCTACACCTTC.

This rearrangement joins TRBV7-8 to TRBJ2-3; 12 positions match TRBD2. V lost 4 bases, J lost 1 base, and 3 bases stayed unmatched. Germline values: CDR1 SGHVS, CDR2 FQNEAQ. The CDR3 length is 16 residues. CDR3 sequence (DNA): TGTGCCAGCAGCTCCCGGACTAGCGGGGGCACAGATACGCAGTATTTT. Translation gives CASSSRTSGGTDTQYF.

About this clone itself: At one end the junction does not follow the germline gene, possibly because of a read error. The chain is built from TRBV10-3 and TRBJ1-4, with 7 bases matching TRBD1. CDR1 is ENHRY, CDR2 SYGVKD, per germline. There are 15 residues in the CDR3. The CDR3 region has the DNA TGTGCCGTCAGTGCACAGGGGAACCGGGAGGAAAAACTGTTTTTT. Protein product: CAVSAQGNREEKLFF.

V gene TRBV29-1 combines with J gene TRBJ1-1; perhaps TRBD1 as D (6 bases). Looked up from germline, CDR1 is SQVTM and CDR2 is ANQGSEA. The CDR3 consists of 14 residues. Trimming removed 5 bases at V and 7 bases at J, with 20 bases between. The CDR3 reads CSVPRRGGQGEAFF. The CDR3 DNA sequence: TGCAGCGTTCCCCGGCGTGGGGGGCAAGGTGAAGCTTTCTTT.

The table lists this clone with a few counts. CDR3 residues: CASSASLSSYNEQFF. The CDR3 region has the DNA TGTGCCAGCAGCGCTAGCCTAAGCTCCTACAATGAGCAGTTCTTC. The J gene is TRBJ2-1, the V gene TRBV11-2, with D possibly matching TRBD2 (5 bases). The length of the CDR3 is 15 residues. Trimming removed 5 bases from V and 0 bases from J, with 11 bases in between. From germline, CDR1 is SGHAT and CDR2 FQNNGV.

A remark on this clone: Its ends do not fully match the called genes, so a read error is possible. This chain links TRBV20-1 with TRBJ2-7; weak D call: TRBD2 (5 bases). The CDR3 has 11 residues. Per germline, CDR1 DFQATT and CDR2 SNEGSKA (reference sequence). This chain's CDR3 is CSAREGSISLF. The CDR3 coding sequence is TGCAGTGCTAGAGAGGGGAGTATATCATTATTC.

The CDR3 protein is CASSQNDPLNTIYF. The CDR3 DNA sequence: TGTGCCAGTAGCCAGAACGATCCGCTAAACACCATATATTTT. This chain uses TRBV19 with TRBJ1-3; D not certain. This CDR3 comprises 14 residues. With 6 bases removed from V and 6 bases from J, the gap between germline ends came to 15 bases. Germline V gene sequence: CDR1 LNHDA, CDR2 SQIVND (reference sequence).

CDR3 residues: CASSPFANTGELFF. CDR3 nucleotides: TGCGCCAGCAGCCCGTTCGCGAACACCGGGGAGCTGTTTTTT. The J gene is TRBJ2-2, the V gene TRBV5-1; D gene unclear. Germline lookup yields CDR1 SGHRS and CDR2 YFSETQ. The CDR3 has 14 residues. V was trimmed by 4 bases and J by 0 bases, leaving 7 bases between them.

This chain uses TRBV2 with TRBJ2-5; 8 bases are shared with TRBD2. J lost 1 base, V lost 3 bases, and 4 bases had no gene match. The germline V gene encodes CDR1 SNHLY and CDR2 FYNNEI. This CDR3 has 15 residues. This CDR3 is CASSEVAGTQETQYF. The CDR3 DNA sequence: TGTGCCAGCAGTGAGGTAGCGGGGACCCAAGAGACCCAGTACTTC.

The rearrangement joins TRBV29-1 to TRBJ1-2, with 8 bases fitting TRBD1. The CDR3 totals 11 residues. CDR1 and CDR2 from the germline V gene are SQVTM and ANQGSEA. V gave up 7 bases and J gave up 6 bases; unmatched junction bases: 4. The CDR3 sequence is CSAGQGNGYTF. CDR3 nucleotides: TGCAGCGCCGGACAGGGAAATGGCTACACCTTC.

The chain employs TRBV6-1 and TRBJ2-7; TRBD1 is a possible D gene (6 bases). Germline CDR1 reads MNHNS; CDR2 reads SASEGT. The CDR3 runs 13 residues. Trimming pared 7 bases from V and 1 base from J, leaving 11 bases between. CDR3 in amino acids: CASTRTDSYEQYF. In DNA form, the CDR3 reads TGTGCCAGCACAAGGACAGATTCCTACGAGCAGTACTTC.

The chain couples TRBV15 to TRBJ1-1; a possible D gene is TRBD1 (5 bases). The V gene lost 1 base and the J gene lost 4 bases, with 7 bases spanning the gap. The germline V gene encodes CDR1 LNHNV and CDR2 YYDKDF (reference sequence). This CDR3 is 13 amino acids long. CDR3 in DNA: TGTGCCACCAGCAGAGCGGGGGGCACTGAAGCTTTCTTT. As protein: CATSRAGGTEAFF.

This rearrangement joins TRBV27 to TRBJ1-2; D is unclear. This CDR3 is built from 14 residues. Trimming pared 3 bases from V and 8 bases from J, leaving 16 bases between. Germline V gene data show CDR1 as MNHEY and CDR2 as SMNVEV (reference sequence). The CDR3 nucleotides read TGTGCCAGCAGTTTCAGCAGCCCGGATGAAGGCTACACCTTC. Its translation: CASSFSSPDEGYTF.

This sequence joins TRBV9 and TRBJ1-3; no reliable D call. This CDR3 spans 15 amino acids. V was shortened by 1 base and J by 0 bases, with 8 bases between the two germline ends. Per the germline V gene, CDR1 is SGDLS and CDR2 is YYNGEE. The CDR3 spells CASSVTPFSGNTIYF. DNA of the CDR3: TGTGCCAGCAGCGTAACCCCCTTCTCTGGAAACACCATATATTTT.

The chain couples TRBV2 to TRBJ2-2; 7 bases line up with TRBD2. Germline CDR1 reads SNHLY; CDR2 reads FYNNEI. The CDR3 extends over 14 amino acids. V lost 6 bases and J lost 1; bases outside the gene matches: 2. The CDR3 bases are TGTGCCAGCAGGGAGCGGGGGAACACCGGGGAGCTGTTTTTT. This codes for CASRERGNTGELFF.

CDR3 DNA sequence: TGTGCCAGCAGCTCCCCAGGGCTGGAGACCCAGTACTTC. Residues: CASSSPGLETQYF. J is TRBJ2-5 and V is TRBV5-4, with D tentatively TRBD1 (5 bases). This CDR3 contains 13 residues. The germline CDR1 and CDR2 sequences are SGHNT and YYREEE (reference sequence). The V and J ends lost 3 bases and 5 bases respectively, with 11 bases between them. Based on the CDR3 plus reference TRBV5-4 and TRBJ2-5, the full variable domain is ETGVTQSPTHLIKTRGQQVTLRCSSQSGHNTVSWYQQALGQGPQFIFQYYREEENGRGNFPPRFSGLQFPNYSSELNVNALELDDSALYLCASSSPGLETQYFGPGTRLLVL.

V is TRBV9 and J is TRBJ2-7; TRBD2 agrees at 8 bases. Germline V gene data show CDR1 as SGDLS and CDR2 as YYNGEE. CDR3 length: 14 residues. V shed 2 bases, J shed 0 bases, and the junction held 1 base outside the gene matches. The CDR3 bases are TGTGCCAGCAGCGTTAGCGGGGCCTCCTACGAGCAGTACTTC. This translates into CASSVSGASYEQYF. The full variable domain, completed using reference TRBV9 and TRBJ2-7, is DSGVTQTPKHLITATGQRVTLRCSPRSGDLSVYWYQQSLDQGLQFLIQYYNGEERAKGNILERFSAQQFPDLHSELNLSSLELGDSALYFCASSVSGASYEQYFGPGTRLTVT.

This clone has a single count. The V and J genes are TRBV5-1 and TRBJ2-2, with 7 bases identical to TRBD1. Germline V gives CDR1 SGHRS, CDR2 YFSETQ. This CDR3 region has 16 residues. V shed 4 bases, J shed 3 bases, and the junction held 9 bases outside the gene matches. Here the CDR3 DNA reads TGCGCCAGCAGCAAAACCGGGACAGCTGACACCGGGGAGCTGTTTTTT. It translates to CASSKTGTADTGELFF.

Written as DNA, the CDR3 is TGTGCCATCGGAGGGGGACAACTTAGCTCCTATAATTCACCCCTCCACTTT. It specifies CAIGGGQLSSYNSPLHF. V usage is TRBV2 and J usage is TRBJ1-6, with D possibly TRBD1 on 6 matching bases. Trimming left V 10 bases short and J 0 bases short, with 19 bases between. The length of the CDR3 is 17 residues. CDR1 SNHLY and CDR2 FYNNEI come from the germline V gene.

The chain has TRBV10-3 and TRBJ1-2; no firm D call. V was shortened by 0 bases and J by 6 bases, with 5 bases between the two germline ends. The CDR3 totals 12 residues. In germline, CDR1 is ENHRY, CDR2 SYGVKD. Here the CDR3 DNA reads TGTGCCATCAGTGAGTCGTTAAATGGCTACACCTTC. The encoded protein is CAISESLNGYTF.

This chain connects TRBV6-1 to TRBJ1-5; unclear D gene. The germline V and J ends were trimmed by 1 base and 4 bases, with 8 bases remaining between them. Germline loops: CDR1 MNHNS, CDR2 SASEGT. The CDR3 is 14 amino acids. The CDR3 DNA sequence: TGTGCCAGCAGTGAAGGGCATCCAAATCAGCCCCAGCATTTT. Its translation is CASSEGHPNQPQHF.

The chain recombines TRBV4-1 with TRBJ1-2; D remains ambiguous. V was trimmed by 4 bases and J by 5 bases, leaving 11 bases between them. This CDR3 has 13 amino acids. The germline V gene has CDR1 MGHRA and CDR2 YSYEKL. This chain's CDR3 is CASSPQTEYGYTF. In DNA form, the CDR3 reads TGCGCCAGCAGCCCCCAGACCGAGTATGGCTACACCTTC.

V usage is TRBV20-1 and J usage is TRBJ2-5; unclear D gene. This CDR3 has 11 amino acids. Germline V gene sequence: CDR1 DFQATT, CDR2 SNEGSKA (reference sequence). Trimming pared 7 bases from V and 1 base from J, leaving 7 bases between. CDR3 in DNA: TGCAGTGTCTGGGGCCAAGAGACCCAGTACTTC. Translating gives CSVWGQETQYF.

This clone was counted a single time. V gene TRBV5-5 combines with J gene TRBJ1-1; 8 positions match TRBD1. Germline CDR1 SGHKS, CDR2 YYEKEE (reference sequence). Losses at the gene ends were 6 bases for V and 4 bases for J; bases not matched to a gene: 11. This CDR3 contains 15 residues. The CDR3 sequence is CASKPSGGVSTEAFF. In DNA form, the CDR3 reads TGTGCCAGCAAACCATCAGGGGGCGTTAGCACTGAAGCTTTCTTT. Based on the CDR3 plus reference TRBV5-5 and TRBJ1-1, the full variable domain is DAGVTQSPTHLIKTRGQQVTLRCSPISGHKSVSWYQQVLGQGPQFIFQYYEKEERGRGNFPDRFSARQFPNYSSELNVNALLLGDSALYLCASKPSGGVSTEAFFGQGTRLTVV.